Below are 19 T cell receptor beta chains sequenced from a single sample in a study of T cells in women clearing cervical HPV infection. The method was immunoSEQ multiplex PCR; TCRdb's version includes in-frame clones alone and lacks a portion of them. The sample data list tens of thousands of clones. The sequencing sample was made of blood buffy coat. The receptors stem from a woman aged 18-69 years with a cervical HPV16 infection that either progressed to CIN3+ or cleared (not recorded which).

A word on this clone: The read comes to an end 3 residues before the CDR3 does, leaving the germline J gene to fill in the end. The chain combines TRBV6-1 with TRBJ1-2; no clear D. Germline CDR1 is MNHNS and CDR2 is SASEGT. The CDR3 extends over 11 amino acids. CDR3 DNA, as far as it was read: TGTGCCAGCAGTGAGAGGGTGGGC. Protein: CASSERVG. The whole CDR3 protein is CASSERVGYTF.

The covered CDR3 bases are TGCAGCTCCCCGAGAGGGCGGGCAGATACG. Protein sequence: CSSPRGRADT. The CDR3 reads in full as CSSPRGRADTQYF. The genes are TRBV29-1 and TRBJ2-3; D may be TRBD2 (5 bases). The read halts 3 residues ahead of the CDR3 end, with the missing end drawn from the germline J gene. The germline gives CDR1 SQVTM, CDR2 ANQGSEA. Trimming cost V 8 bases and J 4 bases, with 16 bases left between them. CDR3 length equals 13 residues.

Worth noting for this clone: The CDR3 extends 3 residues past the end of the read, so its final part is completed from the germline J gene. The chain employs TRBV27 and TRBJ2-5; 12 nucleotides align to TRBD2. The trim removed 6 bases at V and 6 bases at J, leaving 2 bases unmatched. Germline CDR1 and CDR2: MNHEY and SMNVEV (reference sequence). The CDR3 extends over 13 amino acids. The part of the CDR3 DNA that was read is TGTGCCAGCAGCCTAGCGGGAGGGAAGACC. As protein: CASSLAGGKT. The entire CDR3 protein reads CASSLAGGKTQYF.

Comments on this clone: The read stops 3 residues short of the end of the CDR3; the missing end is completed from the germline J gene. The rearrangement joins TRBV20-1 to TRBJ2-3; D unresolved. Germline V lookup: CDR1 DFQATT, CDR2 SNEGSKA (reference sequence). V lost 5 bases and J lost 0, with 6 bases in between. The CDR3 contains 12 residues. The sequenced part of the CDR3 DNA is TGCAGTGCTTTCAGAAGCACAGATACG. Protein: CSAFRSTDT. The whole CDR3 sequence is CSAFRSTDTQYF.

About this clone itself: The read ends 3 residues early relative to the CDR3; the germline J gene fills the gap. This chain connects TRBV5-6 to TRBJ2-3, with a tentative D call TRBD2 (6 bases). Germline V gene data show CDR1 as SGHDT and CDR2 as YYEEEE. The CDR3 contains 14 residues. V lost 6 bases and J lost 7, with 18 bases in between. The sequenced CDR3 bases are TGTGCCAGCACCACGGGACTCCAAGACCATACG. As protein: CASTTGLQDHT. Given in full, the CDR3 is CASTTGLQDHTQYF.

In the case of this clone: The read stops 3 residues short of the end of the CDR3; the missing end is completed from the germline J gene. V usage is TRBV5-1 and J usage is TRBJ2-3; 7 nucleotides line up with TRBD2. The CDR3 is 13 residues long. Per the germline V gene, CDR1 is SGHRS and CDR2 is YFSETQ. The sequenced part of the CDR3 DNA is TGCGCCAGCAGCATCAGGGAGGGAGAGACG. This gives the protein CASSIREGET. The whole CDR3 is CASSIREGETQYF.

Details on this clone: Sequencing ends 3 residues short of the CDR3 end; the germline J gene provides the rest. The chain combines TRBV5-1 with TRBJ2-7; D might be TRBD1 (6 bases). Germline CDR1 reads SGHRS; CDR2 reads YFSETQ. Trimming removed 4 bases from V and 4 bases from J, with 21 bases in between. The CDR3 sequence is 16 residues long. The CDR3 bases that were read are TGCGCCAGCAGCGGTTCGGTACAGGGATTTGTTTACGAG. This gives the protein CASSGSVQGFVYE. From start to end, the CDR3 is CASSGSVQGFVYEQYF.

CDR3 in amino acids: CASSQDWSPYEQYF. Partial CDR3 DNA: TGTGCCAGCTCACAGGACTGGAGCCCTTACGAG. This chain links TRBV18 with TRBJ2-7, with TRBD2 as a possible D gene (5 bases). From the germline J gene comes the end of the CDR3, since the read stops 3 residues before it. Germline loops: CDR1 KGHSH, CDR2 LQKENI. CDR3 length equals 14 residues. V was pared by 4 bases and J by 4 bases, with 14 bases between.

With respect to this clone: The read finishes 3 residues shy of the CDR3 end, and the germline J gene is used to complete it. V is TRBV20-1 and J is TRBJ2-3; 7 nucleotides line up with TRBD1. The germline V gene encodes CDR1 DFQATT and CDR2 SNEGSKA (reference sequence). This CDR3 is 15 amino acids long. V was clipped by 1 base and J by 2 bases; unmatched bases: 6. The CDR3 loop is CSARVRDRHTDTQYF. CDR3 DNA (partial): TGCAGTGCTAGAGTCAGGGACAGACACACAGATACG.

A word on this clone: The read ends 3 residues before the CDR3 terminus; that terminus is restored from the germline J gene. The chain recombines TRBV5-4 with TRBJ1-1; TRBD1 matches 8 bases. The J segment lost 5 bases and the V segment lost 2 bases, leaving 5 bases of the junction unmatched. The CDR3 sequence is 14 residues long. Germline CDR1 SGHNT, CDR2 YYREEE (reference sequence). The CDR3 loop is CASSFGQGQTEAFF. CDR3 bases read: TGTGCCAGCAGCTTCGGACAGGGACAAACTGAA. The full variable domain, in which reference TRBV5-4 and TRBJ1-1 provide the parts outside the CDR3, is ETGVTQSPTHLIKTRGQQVTLRCSSQSGHNTVSWYQQALGQGPQFIFQYYREEENGRGNFPPRFSGLQFPNYSSELNVNALELDDSALYLCASSFGQGQTEAFFGQGTRLTVV.

Concerning this clone itself: The read comes to an end 3 residues before the CDR3 does, leaving the germline J gene to fill in the end. The chain employs TRBV20-1 and TRBJ2-7; 10 bases are shared with TRBD1. The CDR3 covers 13 residues. Germline assignment: CDR1 DFQATT and CDR2 SNEGSKA (reference sequence). Losses at the gene ends were 3 bases for V and 2 bases for J; bases not matched to a gene: 1. CDR3 sequence reads: CSARTGGAYEQYF. The CDR3 DNA, read in part, is TGCAGTGCTAGGACAGGGGGCGCCTACGAG.

For this clone: The read stops 3 residues short of the end of the CDR3; the missing end is completed from the germline J gene. The chain has TRBV10-2 and TRBJ2-5; TRBD2 matches 11 bases. The CDR3 totals 14 residues. V lost 7 bases and J lost 4; bases outside the gene matches: 5. Per germline, CDR1 WSHSY and CDR2 SAAADI. The CDR3 here is CASTLGTSGETQYF. The DNA read from the CDR3 is TGCGCCAGCACCCTGGGGACTAGCGGAGAGACC.

With regard to this clone: The read terminates 3 residues ahead of where the CDR3 ends, so the germline J gene completes it. The chain combines TRBV29-1 with TRBJ1-1; TRBD1 is a possible D gene (5 bases). V was shortened by 2 bases and J by 2 bases, with 6 bases between the two germline ends. Germline V gene data show CDR1 as SQVTM and CDR2 as ANQGSEA. The CDR3 has 12 amino acids. The part of the CDR3 DNA that was read is TGCAGCGTTGAAAGGACAAACACTGAA. Translation: CSVERTNTE. The CDR3 in its entirety is CSVERTNTEAFF. The full variable domain, in which reference TRBV29-1 and TRBJ1-1 provide the parts outside the CDR3, is SAVISQKPSRDICQRGTSLTIQCQVDSQVTMMFWYRQQPGQSLTLIATANQGSEATYESGFVIDKFPISRPNLTFSTLTVSNMSPEDSSIYLCSVERTNTEAFFGQGTRLTVV.

Comment on this clone: The sequence runs out 3 residues before the end of the CDR3; the remainder is reconstructed from the germline J gene. This chain links TRBV10-3 with TRBJ2-7; D gene unclear. Germline CDR1 reads ENHRY; CDR2 reads SYGVKD. The CDR3 contains 13 residues. V was cut by 1 base and J by 3 bases, with 7 bases left in between. CDR3 DNA, as far as it was read: TGTGCCATCAGTGAGTTGTCAGACTACGAG. Translated, it gives CAISELSDYE. The full CDR3 reads CAISELSDYEQYF.

Turning to this clone: From the germline J gene comes the end of the CDR3, since the read stops 3 residues before it. The chain has TRBV20-1 and TRBJ2-1; D perhaps matches TRBD2 (5 bases). Per germline, CDR1 DFQATT and CDR2 SNEGSKA (reference sequence). V lost 3 bases, J lost 5 bases, and 14 bases lay in between. This CDR3 is built from 14 residues. The CDR3 bases that were read are TGCAGTGCTAGGAAACTCGGACTGAACAATGAG. It yields the protein CSARKLGLNNE. The entire CDR3 is CSARKLGLNNEQFF.

A remark on this clone: The read halts 3 residues ahead of the CDR3 end, with the missing end drawn from the germline J gene. The chain joins TRBV6-1 to TRBJ2-7; 8 nucleotides agree with TRBD2. Germline-derived CDR1 and CDR2 are MNHNS and SASEGT. CDR3 length: 15 amino acids. Trimming removed 0 bases from V and 2 bases from J; junction bases left unmatched: 3. The CDR3 loop reads CASSEARGRPYEQYF. The sequenced part of the CDR3 DNA is TGTGCCAGCAGTGAAGCGCGCGGGAGGCCCTACGAG.

The CDR3 DNA, read in part, is TGTGCCATCAGGGATAATACAGGGTTCGAGGAGACC. Its protein product is CAIRDNTGFEET. The full CDR3 protein reads CAIRDNTGFEETQYF. The rearrangement links TRBV10-3 to TRBJ2-5; maybe TRBD1 (6 bases). The CDR3 end falls 3 residues outside the read, so it is completed with the germline J gene. Trimming took off 6 bases at V and 5 bases at J, with 19 bases between the two ends. Germline V CDR1 and CDR2: ENHRY, SYGVKD. This CDR3 has 15 amino acids.

A word on this clone: The sequence runs out 3 residues before the end of the CDR3; the remainder is reconstructed from the germline J gene. The chain employs TRBV15 and TRBJ2-5; the D gene is possibly TRBD1 (6 bases). Germline V CDR1 and CDR2: LNHNV, YYDKDF (reference sequence). Trimming stripped 2 bases from V and 4 bases from J, with 14 bases between. This CDR3 contains 15 residues. The CDR3 reads CATSRSRGGAETQYF. The CDR3 bases that were read are TGTGCCACCAGCAGATCCAGGGGTGGGGCAGAGACC. The whole variable domain, remainder taken from reference TRBV15 and TRBJ2-5, is DAMVIQNPRYQVTQFGKPVTLSCSQTLNHNVMYWYQQKSSQAPKLLFHYYDKDFNNEADTPDNFQSRRPNTSFCFLDIRSPGLGDTAMYLCATSRSRGGAETQYFGPGTRLLVL.

A remark on this clone: Its ends do not fully match the called genes, so a read error is possible. The read ends 3 residues before the CDR3 terminus; that terminus is restored from the germline J gene. The V and J genes are TRBV4-2 and TRBJ2-7, with TRBD2 matching 13 bases. This CDR3 region has 15 residues. Germline values: CDR1 LGHNA, CDR2 YNFKEQ. This CDR3 reads CASSQGTSGKSEQYF. The covered CDR3 bases are TGCGCCAGCAGCCAAGGGACTAGCGGGAAGAGCGAG.